Shown below are 16 T cell receptor beta chains from a single sample sequenced in a study of cytomegalovirus exposure and HLA in healthy donors. The PCR used 60 Vbeta and 13 Jbeta primers. Only in-frame clones appear in the TCRdb table, and some are missing; sequencing was by immunoSEQ multiplex PCR. The sample carries some 180,000 clones, about four fifths recorded once. The sample consisted of PBMCs. All receptors derive from a woman between 25 and 40 years old in good health and CMV-seropositive.

For this clone: One end of the junction varies from germline; a read error may be responsible. This chain links TRBV14 with TRBJ1-1; 8 bases are shared with TRBD1. The CDR3 loop spans 15 amino acids. CDR1 SGHDN and CDR2 FVKESK come from the germline V gene. The CDR3 sequence: CASSQERTGNAEAFF. CDR3 DNA sequence: TGTGCCAGCAGCCAAGAAAGGACAGGGAACGCTGAAGCTTTCTTT.

The chain uses TRBV28 and TRBJ2-1, with 7 bases aligning to TRBD2. Germline CDR1 MDHEN, CDR2 SYDVKM. The CDR3 runs to 14 residues. The junction had 3 bases not matched to a gene; V was cut back by 2 bases and J by 5 bases. CDR3 nucleotide sequence: TGTGCCAGCAGTTTAGGTGGGGGGGACAATGAGCAGTTCTTC. This encodes CASSLGGGDNEQFF.

V is TRBV19 and J is TRBJ2-5, with TRBD1 identical over 8 bases. Looked up from germline, CDR1 is LNHDA and CDR2 is SQIVND (reference sequence). This CDR3 region has 15 residues. The trim removed 6 bases at V and 4 bases at J, leaving 10 bases unmatched. CDR3 protein: CASRDGQGGLETQYF. DNA of the CDR3: TGTGCCAGTAGGGATGGACAGGGCGGACTAGAGACCCAGTACTTC. Complete variable domain (other parts from reference TRBV19 and TRBJ2-5): DGGITQSPKYLFRKEGQNVTLSCEQNLNHDAMYWYRQDPGQGLRLIYYSQIVNDFQKGDIAEGYSVSREKKESFPLTVTSAQKNPTAFYLCASRDGQGGLETQYFGPGTRLLVL.

CDR3 amino acids: CASSLAAQVDEQYF. The CDR3 DNA follows: TGTGCCAGCAGCTTAGCTGCTCAGGTGGACGAGCAGTACTTC. V and J are TRBV11-2 and TRBJ2-7; D remains unclear. This CDR3 contains 14 residues. Per germline, CDR1 SGHAT and CDR2 FQNNGV. Trimming left V 1 base short and J 5 bases short, with 12 bases between.

V usage is TRBV9 and J usage is TRBJ1-6; 7 nucleotides agree with TRBD1. In germline, CDR1 is SGDLS, CDR2 YYNGEE. CDR3 length: 15 amino acids. Germline trimming cut 0 bases from V and 8 bases from J; bases unmatched to any gene: 5. CDR3 DNA sequence: TGTGCCAGCAGCGTAGCTCGGGACAGCTATTCACCCCTCCACTTT. As protein: CASSVARDSYSPLHF.

The CDR3 DNA sequence: TGTGCCAGCAGTGGGACCGGGACAGGGGGCCGGAATCAGCCCCAGCATTTT. It is translated as CASSGTGTGGRNQPQHF. The J gene is TRBJ1-5, the V gene TRBV27; TRBD1 matches at 12 bases. Germline V gene data show CDR1 as MNHEY and CDR2 as SMNVEV (reference sequence). The CDR3 totals 17 residues. V lost 5 bases to trimming and J lost 4 bases; unmatched junction nucleotides: 9.

The chain combines TRBV19 with TRBJ2-3; weak D call: TRBD2 (6 bases). Looked up from germline, CDR1 is LNHDA and CDR2 is SQIVND (reference sequence). Trimming removed 6 bases from V and 2 bases from J, with 18 bases in between. This CDR3 region has 16 residues. The CDR3, as DNA: TGTGCCAGTAGCCCGGGGGTGGCGGGGACCACAGATACGCAGTATTTT. Translated: CASSPGVAGTTDTQYF.

This clone was picked up a small number of times. The rearrangement uses TRBV30 and TRBJ1-4; D gene unclear. Germline CDR1 reads GTSNPN; CDR2 reads SVGIG (reference sequence). The CDR3 is made up of 12 amino acids. Trimming cost V 2 bases and J 8 bases, with 9 bases left between them. The CDR3 region has the DNA TGTGCCTGGAGTACCGGGATCGAAAAACTGTTTTTT. Residues: CAWSTGIEKLFF.

This clone was counted once. This chain uses TRBV6-1 with TRBJ1-5; tentatively, D is TRBD1 (6 bases). The CDR3 loop spans 14 amino acids. Germline CDR1 is MNHNS and CDR2 is SASEGT. V gave up 4 bases and J gave up 11 bases, with 18 bases separating them. The CDR3 DNA reads as TGTGCCAGCAGTGGTCCCAGGGGCTCGCAGGCCCAGCATTTT. Protein: CASSGPRGSQAQHF.

The J gene is TRBJ1-6, the V gene TRBV4-1, with TRBD1 matching 7 bases. Trimming took 1 base from V and 6 from J; bases not matched to a gene: 12. This CDR3 has 18 amino acids. Germline values: CDR1 MGHRA, CDR2 YSYEKL. DNA of the CDR3: TGCGCCAGCAGCCAAGTGGTCGGGACAGTTAACTTTAATTCACCCCTCCACTTT. Protein sequence: CASSQVVGTVNFNSPLHF.

This chain connects TRBV28 to TRBJ1-6, with D perhaps matching TRBD1 (5 bases). CDR1 and CDR2 (germline): MDHEN, SYDVKM. The CDR3 is 14 amino acids. Between the trimmed V and J ends, which lost 4 bases and 7 bases, there was a span of 11 bases. The CDR3 sequence: CASSSAGLNSPLHF. In nucleotides, the CDR3 is TGTGCCAGCAGTTCCGCGGGGCTCAATTCACCCCTCCACTTT.

V usage is TRBV4-1 and J usage is TRBJ2-3; D gene ambiguous. V dropped 1 base and J dropped 1 base, with 9 bases sitting between them. This CDR3 spans 15 amino acids. CDR1 is MGHRA, CDR2 YSYEKL, per germline. The CDR3 loop is CASSQVGSRTDTQYF. DNA of the CDR3: TGCGCCAGCAGCCAAGTCGGGTCTCGCACAGATACGCAGTATTTT.

The V call is TRBV7-9, the J call TRBJ1-1; no definite D call. With 3 bases removed from V and 3 bases from J, the gap between germline ends came to 5 bases. The germline CDR1 and CDR2 sequences are SEHNR and FQNEAQ (reference sequence). The CDR3 covers 12 residues. This CDR3 is CASSLDYTEAFF. The CDR3 DNA sequence: TGTGCCAGCAGCTTGGACTACACTGAAGCTTTCTTT.

The V call is TRBV5-4, the J call TRBJ2-7; 7 positions agree with TRBD1. CDR1 and CDR2 from the germline V gene are SGHNT and YYREEE (reference sequence). The J segment lost 1 base and the V segment lost 1 base, leaving 8 bases of the junction unmatched. The CDR3 is 16 amino acids. CDR3 DNA: TGTGCCAGCAGCTTGACCCCCGACAGGGTATCCTACGAGCAGTACTTC. As protein: CASSLTPDRVSYEQYF. The full variable domain, rest sourced from reference TRBV5-4 and TRBJ2-7, is ETGVTQSPTHLIKTRGQQVTLRCSSQSGHNTVSWYQQALGQGPQFIFQYYREEENGRGNFPPRFSGLQFPNYSSELNVNALELDDSALYLCASSLTPDRVSYEQYFGPGTRLTVT.

A few counts support this clone. The chain couples TRBV5-6 to TRBJ2-3, with 7 bases matching TRBD1. The CDR3 is made up of 14 amino acids. V dropped 3 bases and J dropped 1; count of bases not matched to a gene: 2. Germline CDR1 and CDR2: SGHDT and YYEEEE. CDR3 residues: CASSWTGGTDTQYF. The DNA of the CDR3 is TGTGCCAGCAGCTGGACAGGAGGCACAGATACGCAGTATTTT.

The count of this clone is one. The same CDR3 arises from other DNA sequences in this sample as well. The chain carries TRBV6-5 and TRBJ1-1, with a possible D match to TRBD1 (5 bases). V was clipped by 0 bases and J by 11 bases, with 10 bases between them. The germline gives CDR1 MNHEY, CDR2 SVGAGI. The CDR3 is 12 amino acids. Written as DNA, the CDR3 is TGTGCCAGCAGTTACTCCGGGACTGGGGCTTTCTTT. The encoded protein is CASSYSGTGAFF.